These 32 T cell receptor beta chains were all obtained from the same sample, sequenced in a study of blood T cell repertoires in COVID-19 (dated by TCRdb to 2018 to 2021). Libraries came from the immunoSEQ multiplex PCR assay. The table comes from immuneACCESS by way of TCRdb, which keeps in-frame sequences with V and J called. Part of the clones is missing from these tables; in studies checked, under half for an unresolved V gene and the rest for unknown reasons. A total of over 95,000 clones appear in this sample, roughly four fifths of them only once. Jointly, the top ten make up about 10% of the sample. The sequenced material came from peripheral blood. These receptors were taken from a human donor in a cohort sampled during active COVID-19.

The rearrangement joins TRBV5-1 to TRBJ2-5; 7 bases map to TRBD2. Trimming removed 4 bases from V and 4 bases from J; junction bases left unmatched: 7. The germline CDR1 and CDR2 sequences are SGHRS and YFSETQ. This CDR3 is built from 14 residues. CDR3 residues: CASSAGASAETQYF. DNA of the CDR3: TGCGCCAGCAGCGCGGGAGCCTCCGCAGAGACCCAGTACTTC.

The CDR3 is CASSPSTSGRAEQYF. DNA of the CDR3: TGTGCCAGCAGCCCCTCAACTAGCGGGAGAGCCGAGCAGTACTTC. The rearrangement links TRBV7-2 to TRBJ2-7; 11 positions match TRBD2. Germline loops: CDR1 SGHTA, CDR2 FQGNSA. CDR3 length: 15 residues. V shed 5 bases, J shed 6 bases, and the junction held 9 bases outside the gene matches.

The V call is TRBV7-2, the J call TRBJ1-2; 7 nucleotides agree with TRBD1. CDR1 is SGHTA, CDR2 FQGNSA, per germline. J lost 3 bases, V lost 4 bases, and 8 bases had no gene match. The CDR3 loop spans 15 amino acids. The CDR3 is CASSSKVTGDYGYTF. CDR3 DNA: TGTGCCAGCAGCTCAAAAGTTACAGGGGACTATGGCTACACCTTC.

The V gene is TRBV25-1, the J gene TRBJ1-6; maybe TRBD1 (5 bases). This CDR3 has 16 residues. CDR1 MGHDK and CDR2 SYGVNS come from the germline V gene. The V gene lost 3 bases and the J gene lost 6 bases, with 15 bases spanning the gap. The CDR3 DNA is TGTGCCAGCAGTGATCGCTCGACGGGGGTTAATTCACCCCTCCACTTT. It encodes CASSDRSTGVNSPLHF.

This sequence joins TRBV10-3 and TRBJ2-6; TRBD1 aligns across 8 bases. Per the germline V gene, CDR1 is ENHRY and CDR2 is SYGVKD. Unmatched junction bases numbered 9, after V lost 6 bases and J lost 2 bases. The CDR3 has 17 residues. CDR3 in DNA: TGTGCCATCAGAGGACAGGGAAGCCATCCTGGGGCCAACGTCCTGACTTTC. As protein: CAIRGQGSHPGANVLTF.

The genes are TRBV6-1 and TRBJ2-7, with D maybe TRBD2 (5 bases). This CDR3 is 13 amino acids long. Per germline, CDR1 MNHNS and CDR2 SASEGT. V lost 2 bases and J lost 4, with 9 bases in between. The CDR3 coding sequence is TGTGCCAGCAGTGAACGCTCGGGATACGAGCAGTACTTC. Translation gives CASSERSGYEQYF.

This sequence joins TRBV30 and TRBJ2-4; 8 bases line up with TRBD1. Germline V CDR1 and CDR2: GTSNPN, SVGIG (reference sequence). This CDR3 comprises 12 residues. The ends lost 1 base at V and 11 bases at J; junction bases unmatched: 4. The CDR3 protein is CAWSAGQDFQYF. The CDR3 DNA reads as TGTGCCTGGAGTGCGGGACAGGACTTTCAGTACTTC.

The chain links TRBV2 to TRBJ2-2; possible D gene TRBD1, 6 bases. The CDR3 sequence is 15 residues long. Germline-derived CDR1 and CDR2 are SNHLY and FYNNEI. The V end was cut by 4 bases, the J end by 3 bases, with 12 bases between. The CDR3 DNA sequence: TGTGCCAGCAGTGGCCGACAGGCTGACACCGGGGAGCTGTTTTTT. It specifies CASSGRQADTGELFF.

CDR3 residues: CASKIRELRKPQHF. CDR3 DNA sequence: TGCGCCAGCAAAATCCGGGAGTTAAGAAAGCCCCAGCATTTT. The V and J genes are TRBV4-1 and TRBJ1-5; D not certain. The V gene lost 7 bases and the J gene lost 8 bases, with 18 bases spanning the gap. CDR1 is MGHRA, CDR2 YSYEKL, per germline. The CDR3 is made up of 14 amino acids.

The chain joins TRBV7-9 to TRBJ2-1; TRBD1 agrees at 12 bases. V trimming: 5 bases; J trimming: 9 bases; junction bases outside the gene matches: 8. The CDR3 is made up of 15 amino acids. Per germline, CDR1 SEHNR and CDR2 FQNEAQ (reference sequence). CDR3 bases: TGTGCCAGCAGCATCGGGACAGGGGGCCTCGTTGAGCAGTTCTTC. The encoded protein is CASSIGTGGLVEQFF.

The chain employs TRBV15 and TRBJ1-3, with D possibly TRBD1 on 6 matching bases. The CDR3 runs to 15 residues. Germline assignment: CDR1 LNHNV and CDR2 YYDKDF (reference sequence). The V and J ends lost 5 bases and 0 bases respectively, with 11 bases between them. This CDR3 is CATSVGTSSGNTIYF. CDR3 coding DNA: TGTGCCACCAGCGTCGGGACAAGCTCTGGAAACACCATATATTTT.

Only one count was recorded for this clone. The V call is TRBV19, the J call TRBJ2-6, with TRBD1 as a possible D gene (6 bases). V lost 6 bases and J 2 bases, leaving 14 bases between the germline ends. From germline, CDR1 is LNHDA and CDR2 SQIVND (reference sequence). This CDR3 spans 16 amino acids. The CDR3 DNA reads TGTGCCAGTAGCAACAGGGTTACTACTGGGGCCAACGTCCTGACTTTC. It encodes CASSNRVTTGANVLTF.

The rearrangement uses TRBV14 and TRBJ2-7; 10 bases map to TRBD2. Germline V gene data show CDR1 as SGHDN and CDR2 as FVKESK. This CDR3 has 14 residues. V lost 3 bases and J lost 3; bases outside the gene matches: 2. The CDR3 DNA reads TGTGCCAGCAGCCAGGCTAGCGGGAGCTACGAGCAGTACTTC. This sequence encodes CASSQASGSYEQYF.

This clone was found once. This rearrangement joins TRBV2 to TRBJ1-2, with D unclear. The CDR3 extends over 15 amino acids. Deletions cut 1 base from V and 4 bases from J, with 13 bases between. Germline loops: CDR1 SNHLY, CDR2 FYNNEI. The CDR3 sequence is CASSEVGVSGYGYTF. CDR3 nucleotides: TGTGCCAGCAGTGAAGTCGGGGTGTCGGGCTATGGCTACACCTTC.

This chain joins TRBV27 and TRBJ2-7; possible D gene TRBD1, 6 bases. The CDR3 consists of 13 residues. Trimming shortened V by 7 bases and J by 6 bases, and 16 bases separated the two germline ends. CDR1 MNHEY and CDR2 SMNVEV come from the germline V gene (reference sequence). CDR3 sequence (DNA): TGTGCCAGCAAGGCCAGGGGAAGGCGCGAGCAGTACTTC. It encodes CASKARGRREQYF.

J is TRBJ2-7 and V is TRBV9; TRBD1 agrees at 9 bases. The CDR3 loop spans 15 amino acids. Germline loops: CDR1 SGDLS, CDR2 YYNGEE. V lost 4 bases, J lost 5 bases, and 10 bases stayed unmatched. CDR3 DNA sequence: TGTGCCAGCAGCACCACCGGGACAGGGTTGAACGAGCAGTACTTC. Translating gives CASSTTGTGLNEQYF.

The CDR3 region is CATSDMTPYNEQFF. The CDR3, as DNA: TGTGCCACCAGTGATATGACTCCTTACAATGAGCAGTTCTTC. This sequence joins TRBV24-1 and TRBJ2-1; no clear D. Germline values: CDR1 KGHDR, CDR2 SFDVKD. Trimming stripped 3 bases from V and 4 bases from J, with 9 bases between. CDR3 length: 14 amino acids.

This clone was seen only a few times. The CDR3 DNA reads TGTGCCAGCAGCGTCCTCCCGGGGGGGAGCACTGAAGCTTTCTTT. This translates into CASSVLPGGSTEAFF. The chain is built from TRBV9 and TRBJ1-1, with D possibly being TRBD1 (5 bases). The CDR3 length is 15 residues. With 2 bases removed from V and 4 bases from J, the gap between germline ends came to 15 bases. Germline V gene data show CDR1 as SGDLS and CDR2 as YYNGEE.

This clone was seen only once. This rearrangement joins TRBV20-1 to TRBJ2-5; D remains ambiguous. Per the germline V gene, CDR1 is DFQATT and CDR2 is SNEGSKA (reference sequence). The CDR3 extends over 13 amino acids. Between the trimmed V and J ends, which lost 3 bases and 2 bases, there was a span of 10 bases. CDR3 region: CSASRHPQETQYF. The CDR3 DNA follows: TGCAGTGCTAGTCGACACCCTCAAGAGACCCAGTACTTC.

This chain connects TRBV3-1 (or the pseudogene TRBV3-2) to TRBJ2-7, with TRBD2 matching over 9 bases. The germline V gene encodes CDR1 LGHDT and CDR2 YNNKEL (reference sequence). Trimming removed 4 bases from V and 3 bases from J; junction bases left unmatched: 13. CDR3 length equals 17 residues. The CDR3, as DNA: TGTGCCAGCAGCCCGAAGCGGGGCGGGAGGGCCCTCTACGAGCAGTACTTC. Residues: CASSPKRGGRALYEQYF.

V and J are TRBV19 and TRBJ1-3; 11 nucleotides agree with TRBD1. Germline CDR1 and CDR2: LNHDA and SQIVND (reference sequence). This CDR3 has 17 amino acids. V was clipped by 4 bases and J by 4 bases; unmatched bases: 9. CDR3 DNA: TGTGCCAGTAGTACCCGGACAGGGGGCCAGGGAGGAAACACCATATATTTT. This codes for CASSTRTGGQGGNTIYF.

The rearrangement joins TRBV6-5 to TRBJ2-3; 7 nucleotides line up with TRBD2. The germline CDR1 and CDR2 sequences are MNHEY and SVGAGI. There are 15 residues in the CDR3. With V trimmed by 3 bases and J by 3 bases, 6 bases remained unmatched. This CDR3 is CASSYWGGKTDTQYF. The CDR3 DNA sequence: TGTGCCAGCAGTTATTGGGGGGGAAAAACAGATACGCAGTATTTT.

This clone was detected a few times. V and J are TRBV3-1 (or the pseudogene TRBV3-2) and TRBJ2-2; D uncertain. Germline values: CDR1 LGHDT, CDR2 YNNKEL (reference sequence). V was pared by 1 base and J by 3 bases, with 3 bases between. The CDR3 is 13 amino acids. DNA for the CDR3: TGTGCCAGCAGCCAAGCGGACACCGGGGAGCTGTTTTTT. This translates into CASSQADTGELFF.

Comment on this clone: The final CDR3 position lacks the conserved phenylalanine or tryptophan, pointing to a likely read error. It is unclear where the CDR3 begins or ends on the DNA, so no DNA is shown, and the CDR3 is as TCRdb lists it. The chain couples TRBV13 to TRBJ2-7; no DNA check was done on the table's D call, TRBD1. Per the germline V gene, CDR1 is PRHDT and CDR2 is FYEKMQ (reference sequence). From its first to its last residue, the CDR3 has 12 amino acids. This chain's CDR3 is CASSLRDSAHGI.

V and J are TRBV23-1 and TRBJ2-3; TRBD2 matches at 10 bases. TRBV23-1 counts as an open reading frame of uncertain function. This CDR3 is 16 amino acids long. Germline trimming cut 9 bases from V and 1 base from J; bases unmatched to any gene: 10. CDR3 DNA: TGCGCCAGGCACCGGGCTAGCGGGAGCGGCACAGATACGCAGTATTTT. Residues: CARHRASGSGTDTQYF.

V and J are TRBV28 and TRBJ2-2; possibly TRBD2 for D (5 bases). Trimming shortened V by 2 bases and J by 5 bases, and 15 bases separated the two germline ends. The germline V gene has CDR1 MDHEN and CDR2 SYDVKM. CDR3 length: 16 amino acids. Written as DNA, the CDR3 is TGTGCCAGCAGTTTAGGAGGTGTAGGTCGGACCGGGGAGCTGTTTTTT. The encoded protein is CASSLGGVGRTGELFF.

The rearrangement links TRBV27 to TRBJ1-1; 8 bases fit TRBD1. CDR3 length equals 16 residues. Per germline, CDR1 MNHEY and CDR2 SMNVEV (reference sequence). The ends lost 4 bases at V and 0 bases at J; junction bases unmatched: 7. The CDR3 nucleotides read TGTGCCAGCAGTTCCCTCAAACAGGGGGTGAACACTGAAGCTTTCTTT. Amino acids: CASSSLKQGVNTEAFF.

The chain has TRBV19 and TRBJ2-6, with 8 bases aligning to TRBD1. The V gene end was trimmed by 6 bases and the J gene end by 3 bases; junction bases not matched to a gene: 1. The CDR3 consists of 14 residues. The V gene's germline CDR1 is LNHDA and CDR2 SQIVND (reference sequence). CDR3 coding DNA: TGTGCCAGTAGGGACAGGGTTGGGGCCAACGTCCTGACTTTC. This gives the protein CASRDRVGANVLTF.

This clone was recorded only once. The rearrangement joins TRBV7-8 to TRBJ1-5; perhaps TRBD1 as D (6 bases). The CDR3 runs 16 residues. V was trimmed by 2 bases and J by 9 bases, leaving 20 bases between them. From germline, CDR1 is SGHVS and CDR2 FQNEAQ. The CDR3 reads CASSLLPNRAMGPQHF. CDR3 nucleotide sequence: TGTGCCAGCAGCTTACTTCCAAACAGGGCGATGGGGCCCCAGCATTTT.

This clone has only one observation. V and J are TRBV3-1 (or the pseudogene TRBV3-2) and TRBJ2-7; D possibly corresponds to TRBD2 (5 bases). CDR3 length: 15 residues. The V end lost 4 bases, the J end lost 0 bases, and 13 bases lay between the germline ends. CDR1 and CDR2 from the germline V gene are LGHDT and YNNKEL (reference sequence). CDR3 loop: CASSPGLISSYEQYF. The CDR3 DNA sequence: TGTGCCAGCAGCCCCGGACTGATTAGCTCCTACGAGCAGTACTTC.

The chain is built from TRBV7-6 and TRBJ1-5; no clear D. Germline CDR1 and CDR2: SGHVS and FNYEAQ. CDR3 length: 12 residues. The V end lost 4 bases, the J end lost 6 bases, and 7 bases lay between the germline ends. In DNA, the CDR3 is TGTGCCAGCAGCTCCCCCGGTCAGCCCCAGCATTTT. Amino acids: CASSSPGQPQHF.

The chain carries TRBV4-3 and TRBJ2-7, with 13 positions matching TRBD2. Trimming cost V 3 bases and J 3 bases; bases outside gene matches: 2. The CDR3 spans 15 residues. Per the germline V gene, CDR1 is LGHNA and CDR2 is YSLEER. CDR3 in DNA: TGCGCCAGCAGCCACAGGACTAGCGGGAGCTACGAGCAGTACTTC. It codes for CASSHRTSGSYEQYF.